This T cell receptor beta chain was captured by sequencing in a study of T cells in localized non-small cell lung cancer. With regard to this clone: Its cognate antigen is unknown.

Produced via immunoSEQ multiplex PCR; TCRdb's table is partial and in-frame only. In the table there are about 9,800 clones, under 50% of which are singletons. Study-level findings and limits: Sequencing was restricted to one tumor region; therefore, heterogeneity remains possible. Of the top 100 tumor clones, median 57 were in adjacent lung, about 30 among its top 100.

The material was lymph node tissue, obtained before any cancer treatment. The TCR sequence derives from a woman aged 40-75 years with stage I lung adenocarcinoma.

The CDR3: CASSLWGRYEQYF. As DNA, the CDR3 is TGTGCCAGCAGTTTATGGGGGAGGTACGAGCAGTACTTC. The rearrangement links TRBV28 to TRBJ2-7, with a possible D match to TRBD2 (6 bases). The V gene lost 0 bases and the J gene lost 4 bases, with 7 bases spanning the gap. This CDR3 has 13 residues. Germline values: CDR1 MDHEN, CDR2 SYDVKM.